This record looks at one T cell receptor (beta chain) sequence and its context. The data originate from a study of blood T cell repertoires in COVID-19. Some clones are missing from TCRdb's copy, which holds only in-frame ones; the method was immunoSEQ multiplex PCR. Of approximately 70,000 clones listed, roughly four fifths are singletons. This CDR3 has 15 amino acids. Trimming took 3 bases from V and 3 from J; bases not matched to a gene: 4. Germline lookup yields CDR1 SGHVS and CDR2 FNYEAQ. This clonotype was obtained from a woman aged 55-69 years with acute or convalescent COVID-19. The rearrangement joins TRBV7-6 to TRBJ2-2, with TRBD1 identical over 7 bases. Sample: peripheral blood. CDR3 in DNA: TGTGCCAGCAGCTTCGGCCAGGGGGACACCGGGGAGCTGTTTTTT. This codes for CASSFGQGDTGELFF.